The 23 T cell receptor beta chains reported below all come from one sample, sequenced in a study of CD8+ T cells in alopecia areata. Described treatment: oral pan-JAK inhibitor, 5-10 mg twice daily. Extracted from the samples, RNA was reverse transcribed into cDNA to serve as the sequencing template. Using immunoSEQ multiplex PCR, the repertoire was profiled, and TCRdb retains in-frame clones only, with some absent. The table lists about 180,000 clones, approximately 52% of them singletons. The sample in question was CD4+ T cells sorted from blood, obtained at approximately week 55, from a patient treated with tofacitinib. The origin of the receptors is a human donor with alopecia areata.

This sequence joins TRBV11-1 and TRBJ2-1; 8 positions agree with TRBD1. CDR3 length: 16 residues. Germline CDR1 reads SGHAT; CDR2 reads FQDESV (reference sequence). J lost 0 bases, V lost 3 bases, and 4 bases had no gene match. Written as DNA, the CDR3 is TGTGCCAGCAGCTTTCCCACAGGGGGCTCCTACAATGAGCAGTTCTTC. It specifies CASSFPTGGSYNEQFF.

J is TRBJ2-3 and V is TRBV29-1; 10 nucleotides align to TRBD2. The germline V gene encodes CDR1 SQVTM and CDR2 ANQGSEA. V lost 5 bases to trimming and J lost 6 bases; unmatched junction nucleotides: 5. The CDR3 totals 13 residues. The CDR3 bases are TGCAGCGTTCCGGGACTAGCGAGGGATACGCAGTATTTT. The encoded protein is CSVPGLARDTQYF.

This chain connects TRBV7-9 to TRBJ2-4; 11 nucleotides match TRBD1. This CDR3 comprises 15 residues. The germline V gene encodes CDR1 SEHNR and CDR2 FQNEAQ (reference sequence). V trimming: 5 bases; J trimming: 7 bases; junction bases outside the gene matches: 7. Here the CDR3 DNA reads TGTGCCAGCAGCCCACCCGGGACAGGGGGTAACATTCAGTACTTC. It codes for CASSPPGTGGNIQYF.

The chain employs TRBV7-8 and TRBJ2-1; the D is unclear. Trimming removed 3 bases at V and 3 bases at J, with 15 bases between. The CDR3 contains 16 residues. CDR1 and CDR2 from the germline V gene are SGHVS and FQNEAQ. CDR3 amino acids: CASSFIRVRLYNEQFF. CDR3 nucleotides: TGTGCCAGCAGCTTTATTAGGGTCCGCCTCTACAATGAGCAGTTCTTC.

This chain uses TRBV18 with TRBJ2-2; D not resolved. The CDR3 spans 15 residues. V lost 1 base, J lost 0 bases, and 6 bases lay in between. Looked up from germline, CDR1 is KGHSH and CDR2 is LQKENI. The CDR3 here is CASSPQQTNTGELFF. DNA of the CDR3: TGTGCCAGCTCACCACAACAAACGAACACCGGGGAGCTGTTTTTT.

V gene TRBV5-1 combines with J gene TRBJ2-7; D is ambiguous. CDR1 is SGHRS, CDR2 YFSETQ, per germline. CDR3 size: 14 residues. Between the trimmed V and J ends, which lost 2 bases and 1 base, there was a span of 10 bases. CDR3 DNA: TGCGCCAGCAGCTTCGAGACGGCGTCCTACGAGCAGTACTTC. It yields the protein CASSFETASYEQYF. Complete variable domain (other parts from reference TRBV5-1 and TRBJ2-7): KAGVTQTPRYLIKTRGQQVTLSCSPISGHRSVSWYQQTPGQGLQFLFEYFSETQRNKGNFPGRFSGRQFSNSRSEMNVSTLELGDSALYLCASSFETASYEQYFGPGTRLTVT.

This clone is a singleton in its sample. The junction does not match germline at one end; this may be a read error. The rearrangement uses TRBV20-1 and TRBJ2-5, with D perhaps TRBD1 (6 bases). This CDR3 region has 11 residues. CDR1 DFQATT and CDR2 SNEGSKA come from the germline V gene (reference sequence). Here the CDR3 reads CSATTGKPEHF. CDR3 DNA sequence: TGCAGTGCCACGACAGGAAAACCAGAACACTTC.

The DNA of the CDR3 is TGTGCCAGCAGCAAAGTCGGGGACAGGGTTTCACCCCTCCACTTT. It encodes CASSKVGDRVSPLHF. The chain links TRBV21-1 to TRBJ1-6; TRBD1, the table's D call, lacks a check against the DNA. TRBV21-1 is listed as a pseudogene. This CDR3 is built from 15 residues.

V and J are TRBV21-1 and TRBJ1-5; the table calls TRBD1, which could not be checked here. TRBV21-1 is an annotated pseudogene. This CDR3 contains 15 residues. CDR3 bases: TGTGCCAGCAGCAACGGGGACAGTAGCAATCAGCCCCAGCATTTT. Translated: CASSNGDSSNQPQHF.

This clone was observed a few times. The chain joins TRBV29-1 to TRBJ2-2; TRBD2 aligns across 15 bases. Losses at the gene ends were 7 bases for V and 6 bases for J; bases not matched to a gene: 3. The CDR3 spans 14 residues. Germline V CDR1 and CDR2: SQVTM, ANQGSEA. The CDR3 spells CSGTSGGAAGELFF. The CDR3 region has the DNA TGCAGCGGGACTAGCGGGGGGGCCGCCGGGGAGCTGTTTTTT.

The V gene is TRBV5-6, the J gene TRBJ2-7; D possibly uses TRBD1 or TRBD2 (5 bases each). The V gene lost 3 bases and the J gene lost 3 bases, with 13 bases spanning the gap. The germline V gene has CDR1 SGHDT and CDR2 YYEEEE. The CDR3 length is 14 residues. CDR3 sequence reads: CASSSGPTNYEQYF. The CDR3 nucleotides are TGTGCCAGCAGCTCGGGACCGACAAACTACGAGCAGTACTTC.

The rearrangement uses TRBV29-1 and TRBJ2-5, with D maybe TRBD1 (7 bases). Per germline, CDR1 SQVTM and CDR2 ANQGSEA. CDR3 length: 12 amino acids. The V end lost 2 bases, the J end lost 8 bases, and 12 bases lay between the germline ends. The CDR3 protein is CSVEFGGGTQYF. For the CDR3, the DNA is TGCAGCGTTGAATTTGGAGGGGGCACCCAGTACTTC.

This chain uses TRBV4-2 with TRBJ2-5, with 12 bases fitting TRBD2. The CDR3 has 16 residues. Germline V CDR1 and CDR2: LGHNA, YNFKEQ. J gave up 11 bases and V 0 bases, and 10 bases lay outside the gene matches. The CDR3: CASSQDGASGGAWQYF. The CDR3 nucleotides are TGTGCCAGCAGCCAAGATGGGGCTAGCGGGGGGGCCTGGCAGTACTTC.

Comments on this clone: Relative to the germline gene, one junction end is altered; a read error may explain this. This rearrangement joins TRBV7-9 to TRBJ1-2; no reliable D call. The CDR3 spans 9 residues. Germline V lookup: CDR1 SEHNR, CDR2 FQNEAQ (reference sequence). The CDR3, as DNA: TGTGCCAGCAGCTTAGAGGCTAACTTC. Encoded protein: CASSLEANF.

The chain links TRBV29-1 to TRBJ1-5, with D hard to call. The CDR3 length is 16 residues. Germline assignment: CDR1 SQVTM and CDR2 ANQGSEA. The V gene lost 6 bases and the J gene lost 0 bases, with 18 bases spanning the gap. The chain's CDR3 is CSVSVGSGYSNQPQHF. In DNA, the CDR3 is TGCAGCGTCAGTGTCGGGTCTGGCTATAGCAATCAGCCCCAGCATTTT.

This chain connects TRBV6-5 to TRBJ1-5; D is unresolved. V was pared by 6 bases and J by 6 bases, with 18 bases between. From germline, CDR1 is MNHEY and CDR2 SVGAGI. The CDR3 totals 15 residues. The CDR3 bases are TGTGCCAGCAGCCGTACGTGGGGAGGAGGTCAGCCCCAGCATTTT. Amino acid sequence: CASSRTWGGGQPQHF.

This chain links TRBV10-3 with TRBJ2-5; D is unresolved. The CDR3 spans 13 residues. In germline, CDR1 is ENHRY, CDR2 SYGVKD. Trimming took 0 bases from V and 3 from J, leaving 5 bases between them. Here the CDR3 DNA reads TGTGCCATCAGTGAGTCGTCGGAAGAGACCCAGTACTTC. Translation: CAISESSEETQYF.

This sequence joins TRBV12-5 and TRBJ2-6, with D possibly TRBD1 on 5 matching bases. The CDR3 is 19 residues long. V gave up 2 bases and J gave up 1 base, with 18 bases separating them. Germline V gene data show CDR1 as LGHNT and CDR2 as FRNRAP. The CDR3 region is CASGLLGAGPRSGANVLTF. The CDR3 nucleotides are TGTGCTAGTGGTTTGCTCGGCGCAGGGCCTCGATCTGGGGCCAACGTCCTGACTTTC. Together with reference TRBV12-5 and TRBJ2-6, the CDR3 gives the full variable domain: DARVTQTPRHKVTEMGQEVTMRCQPILGHNTVFWYRQTMMQGLELLAYFRNRAPLDDSGMPKDRFSAEMPDATLATLKIQPSEPRDSAVYFCASGLLGAGPRSGANVLTFGAGSRLTVL.

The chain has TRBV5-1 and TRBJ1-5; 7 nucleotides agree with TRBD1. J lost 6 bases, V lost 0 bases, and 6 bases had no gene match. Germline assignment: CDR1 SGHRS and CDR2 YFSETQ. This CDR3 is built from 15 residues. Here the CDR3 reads CASSLGTGETQPQHF. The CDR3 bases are TGCGCCAGCAGCTTGGGAACAGGGGAGACTCAGCCCCAGCATTTT. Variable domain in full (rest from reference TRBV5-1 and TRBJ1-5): KAGVTQTPRYLIKTRGQQVTLSCSPISGHRSVSWYQQTPGQGLQFLFEYFSETQRNKGNFPGRFSGRQFSNSRSEMNVSTLELGDSALYLCASSLGTGETQPQHFGDGTRLSIL.

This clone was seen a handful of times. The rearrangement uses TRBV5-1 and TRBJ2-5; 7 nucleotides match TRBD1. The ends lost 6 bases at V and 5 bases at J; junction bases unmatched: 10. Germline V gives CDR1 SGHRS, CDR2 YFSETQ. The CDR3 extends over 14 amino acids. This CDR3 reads CASTLDRAGETQYF. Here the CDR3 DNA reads TGCGCCAGCACCCTAGACAGGGCTGGGGAGACCCAGTACTTC.

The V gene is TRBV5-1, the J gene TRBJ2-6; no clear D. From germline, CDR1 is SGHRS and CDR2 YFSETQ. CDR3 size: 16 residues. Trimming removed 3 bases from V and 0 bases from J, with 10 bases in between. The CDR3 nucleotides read TGCGCCAGCAGCTCCCAAAGTAGCTCTGGGGCCAACGTCCTGACTTTC. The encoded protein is CASSSQSSSGANVLTF.

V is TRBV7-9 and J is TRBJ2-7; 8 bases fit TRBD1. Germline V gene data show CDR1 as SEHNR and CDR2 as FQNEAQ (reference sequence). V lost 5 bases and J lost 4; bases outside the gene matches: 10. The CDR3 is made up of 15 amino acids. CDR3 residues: CASSADRGGYYEQYF. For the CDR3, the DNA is TGTGCCAGCAGCGCCGACAGGGGAGGATATTACGAGCAGTACTTC.

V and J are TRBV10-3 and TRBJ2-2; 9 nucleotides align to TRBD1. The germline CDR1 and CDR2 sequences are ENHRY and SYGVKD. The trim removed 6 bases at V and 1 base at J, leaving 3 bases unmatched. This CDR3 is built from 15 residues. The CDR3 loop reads CAIRGQGMNTGELFF. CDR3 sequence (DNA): TGTGCCATCAGGGGACAGGGTATGAACACCGGGGAGCTGTTTTTT.